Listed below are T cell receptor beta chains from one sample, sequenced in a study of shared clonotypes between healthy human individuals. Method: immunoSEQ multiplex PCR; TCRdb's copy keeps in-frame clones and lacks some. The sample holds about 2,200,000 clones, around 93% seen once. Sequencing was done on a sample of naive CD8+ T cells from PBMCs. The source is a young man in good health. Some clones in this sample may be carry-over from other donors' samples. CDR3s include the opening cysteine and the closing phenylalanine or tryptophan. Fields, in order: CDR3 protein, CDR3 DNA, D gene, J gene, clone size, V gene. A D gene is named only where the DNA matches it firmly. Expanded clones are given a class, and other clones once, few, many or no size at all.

cdr3_aa: CASSLRTETEAFF
cdr3_nt: TGTGCCAGCAGCTTACGGACGGAGACTGAAGCTTTCTTT
d_call: .
j_call: TRBJ1-1
clone_size: few
v_call: TRBV7-9

cdr3_aa: CASSNYRGGYTF
cdr3_nt: TGTGCCAGCAGCAACTACAGGGGTGGCTACACCTTC
d_call: TRBD1
j_call: TRBJ1-2
clone_size: .
v_call: TRBV28

cdr3_aa: CASSRQGGRFYEQYF
cdr3_nt: TGTGCCAGCAGCCGCCAGGGCGGGAGGTTCTACGAGCAGTACTTC
d_call: TRBD2
j_call: TRBJ2-7
clone_size: .
v_call: TRBV7-9

cdr3_aa: CASSASGVTDTQYF
cdr3_nt: TGTGCCAGCAGCGCTAGCGGGGTCACAGATACGCAGTATTTT
d_call: TRBD2
j_call: TRBJ2-3
clone_size: .
v_call: TRBV9

cdr3_aa: CASSQEQGQETQYF
cdr3_nt: TGTGCCAGCAGTCAGGAACAGGGTCAAGAGACCCAGTACTTC
d_call: .
j_call: TRBJ2-5
clone_size: .
v_call: TRBV28

cdr3_aa: CASSLRIAGAYEQYF
cdr3_nt: TGCGCCAGCAGCCTCCGAATAGCGGGGGCCTACGAGCAGTACTTC
d_call: TRBD2
j_call: TRBJ2-7
clone_size: .
v_call: TRBV4-1

cdr3_aa: CASGGGYEQYF
cdr3_nt: TGTGCCAGCGGAGGGGGATACGAGCAGTACTTC
d_call: .
j_call: TRBJ2-7
clone_size: .
v_call: TRBV6-5

cdr3_aa: CASSYGNTEAFF
cdr3_nt: TGTGCCAGCAGTTACGGGAACACTGAAGCTTTCTTT
d_call: .
j_call: TRBJ1-1
clone_size: few
v_call: TRBV27

cdr3_aa: CASSLGGGTDTQYF
cdr3_nt: TGTGCCAGCAGTTTGGGGGGGGGCACAGATACGCAGTATTTT
d_call: TRBD2
j_call: TRBJ2-3
clone_size: once
v_call: TRBV28

cdr3_aa: CASSGPGQGHYEQYF
cdr3_nt: TGTGCCAGCTCTGGACCTGGACAGGGGCACTACGAGCAGTACTTC
d_call: TRBD1
j_call: TRBJ2-7
clone_size: .
v_call: TRBV18

cdr3_aa: CASSFTGHYGYTF
cdr3_nt: TGTGCCAGCAGCTTTACAGGGCACTATGGCTACACCTTC
d_call: .
j_call: TRBJ1-2
clone_size: .
v_call: TRBV5-6

cdr3_aa: CASSIGPTGLEAFF
cdr3_nt: TGTGCCAGTAGTATAGGCCCCACAGGGCTGGAGGCTTTCTTT
d_call: .
j_call: TRBJ1-1
clone_size: .
v_call: TRBV19

cdr3_aa: CASRIQETQYF
cdr3_nt: TGTGCCAGCAGAATCCAAGAGACCCAGTACTTC
d_call: .
j_call: TRBJ2-5
clone_size: few
v_call: TRBV7-9

cdr3_aa: CASSPGPRLPYEQYF
cdr3_nt: TGTGCCAGCAGCCCCGGGCCCCGACTTCCCTACGAGCAGTACTTC
d_call: .
j_call: TRBJ2-7
clone_size: .
v_call: TRBV5-4

cdr3_aa: CASSTRGFPYGYTF
cdr3_nt: TGTGCCAGCAGCACTCGGGGATTTCCGTATGGCTACACCTTC
d_call: .
j_call: TRBJ1-2
clone_size: .
v_call: TRBV6-6

cdr3_aa: CASSWRGRADEKLFF
cdr3_nt: TGTGCCAGCAGTTGGAGAGGGCGCGCCGATGAAAAACTGTTTTTT
d_call: .
j_call: TRBJ1-4
clone_size: .
v_call: TRBV6-5

cdr3_aa: CSVEDRDLYNEQFF
cdr3_nt: TGCAGCGTTGAAGACAGGGATTTATACAATGAGCAGTTCTTC
d_call: .
j_call: TRBJ2-1
clone_size: .
v_call: TRBV29-1

cdr3_aa: CAWSNPREGGYGYTF
cdr3_nt: TGTGCCTGGAGTAACCCAAGGGAGGGTGGCTATGGCTACACCTTC
d_call: .
j_call: TRBJ1-2
clone_size: .
v_call: TRBV30

cdr3_aa: CASSAGTGINTEAFF
cdr3_nt: TGCGCCAGCAGTGCCGGGACAGGGATCAACACTGAAGCTTTCTTT
d_call: TRBD1
j_call: TRBJ1-1
clone_size: few
v_call: TRBV10-1

cdr3_aa: CSVFSTAWTSGRNRQFF
cdr3_nt: TGCAGCGTTTTCAGTACGGCCTGGACTAGCGGGAGGAACAGACAGTTCTTC
d_call: TRBD2
j_call: TRBJ2-1
clone_size: .
v_call: TRBV29-1

cdr3_aa: CAWSTTDYQPQHF
cdr3_nt: TGTGCCTGGAGTACAACGGATTATCAGCCCCAGCATTTT
d_call: .
j_call: TRBJ1-5
clone_size: few
v_call: TRBV30

cdr3_aa: CASSQVRASGNTIYF
cdr3_nt: TGCGCCAGCAGCCAAGTCAGGGCCTCTGGAAACACCATATATTTT
d_call: .
j_call: TRBJ1-3
clone_size: .
v_call: TRBV4-1

cdr3_aa: CASSSDMEGNTEAFF
cdr3_nt: TGTGCCAGCAGCAGTGATATGGAGGGGAACACTGAAGCTTTCTTT
d_call: .
j_call: TRBJ1-1
clone_size: .
v_call: TRBV5-6

cdr3_aa: CASSPYRLAVDEQYF
cdr3_nt: TGTGCCAGCAGTCCCTACCGACTAGCGGTGGACGAGCAGTACTTC
d_call: TRBD2
j_call: TRBJ2-7
clone_size: .
v_call: TRBV27

cdr3_aa: CASSLGAGEVGELFF
cdr3_nt: TGTGCCAGCAGCTTAGGTGCGGGAGAGGTCGGGGAGCTGTTTTTT
d_call: TRBD2
j_call: TRBJ2-2
clone_size: .
v_call: TRBV7-3

cdr3_aa: CASSLGVNQPQHF
cdr3_nt: TGTGCCAGCAGCTTGGGTGTAAATCAGCCCCAGCATTTT
d_call: .
j_call: TRBJ1-5
clone_size: .
v_call: TRBV5-6

cdr3_aa: CASSPTGSGEQYF
cdr3_nt: TGTGCCAGCAGCCCGACAGGGAGCGGCGAGCAGTACTTC
d_call: TRBD1
j_call: TRBJ2-7
clone_size: .
v_call: TRBV7-9

cdr3_aa: CGTGGWAGELFF
cdr3_nt: TGTGGGACAGGGGGGTGGGCCGGGGAGCTGTTTTTT
d_call: TRBD1
j_call: TRBJ2-2
clone_size: .
v_call: TRBV27

cdr3_aa: CASSTDFPPYEQYF
cdr3_nt: TGTGCCAGTAGTACGGACTTTCCCCCCTACGAGCAGTACTTC
d_call: .
j_call: TRBJ2-7
clone_size: .
v_call: TRBV19

cdr3_aa: CASSTQTAQSYEQYF
cdr3_nt: TGTGCCAGCAGTACCCAGACAGCCCAATCCTACGAGCAGTACTTC
d_call: .
j_call: TRBJ2-7
clone_size: few
v_call: TRBV27

cdr3_aa: CASSLLGSGNTIYF
cdr3_nt: TGTGCCAGCAGTTTATTAGGCTCTGGAAACACCATATATTTT
d_call: .
j_call: TRBJ1-3
clone_size: once
v_call: TRBV27

cdr3_aa: CASSPGLAGVISTDTQYF
cdr3_nt: TGTGCCAGCAGCCCCGGACTAGCGGGAGTGATCAGCACAGATACGCAGTATTTT
d_call: TRBD2
j_call: TRBJ2-3
clone_size: .
v_call: TRBV5-6

cdr3_aa: CASSESGLYGYTF
cdr3_nt: TGCGCCAGCAGTGAGTCGGGCCTCTATGGCTACACCTTC
d_call: .
j_call: TRBJ1-2
clone_size: .
v_call: TRBV10-2

cdr3_aa: CASLGDPGELFF
cdr3_nt: TGCGCCAGCTTAGGGGATCCCGGGGAGCTGTTTTTT
d_call: .
j_call: TRBJ2-2
clone_size: .
v_call: TRBV10-2

cdr3_aa: CASSHPGTSGRYEQYF
cdr3_nt: TGCGCCAGCAGCCATCCCGGGACTAGCGGGCGATACGAGCAGTACTTC
d_call: TRBD2
j_call: TRBJ2-7
clone_size: .
v_call: TRBV4-1

cdr3_aa: CATRGDPRKETQYF
cdr3_nt: TGTGCCACCCGAGGGGACCCCAGAAAAGAGACCCAGTACTTC
d_call: .
j_call: TRBJ2-5
clone_size: .
v_call: TRBV19

cdr3_aa: CASRSRTGGQPNQPQHF
cdr3_nt: TGTGCCAGCAGGAGTAGGACAGGGGGCCAACCTAATCAGCCCCAGCATTTT
d_call: TRBD1
j_call: TRBJ1-5
clone_size: .
v_call: TRBV9

cdr3_aa: CASSLGVHEQFF
cdr3_nt: TGTGCCAGCAGCTTAGGAGTCCATGAGCAGTTCTTC
d_call: .
j_call: TRBJ2-1
clone_size: .
v_call: TRBV7-2

cdr3_aa: CASSLVRYEQYF
cdr3_nt: TGTGCCAGCAGCTTAGTCAGATACGAGCAGTACTTC
d_call: .
j_call: TRBJ2-7
clone_size: .
v_call: TRBV7-2

cdr3_aa: CASSGLGGTNYGYTF
cdr3_nt: TGTGCCAGCAGTGGCCTAGGGGGAACTAACTATGGCTACACCTTC
d_call: .
j_call: TRBJ1-2
clone_size: .
v_call: TRBV6-1

cdr3_aa: CASSQPGRTGEAFF
cdr3_nt: TGCGCCAGCAGCCAGCCTGGAAGGACGGGTGAAGCTTTCTTT
d_call: .
j_call: TRBJ1-1
clone_size: .
v_call: TRBV4-1

cdr3_aa: CASGPQWGTPIANTGELFF
cdr3_nt: TGTGCCAGCGGGCCTCAGTGGGGGACCCCCATCGCGAACACCGGGGAGCTGTTTTTT
d_call: .
j_call: TRBJ2-2
clone_size: .
v_call: TRBV7-9

cdr3_aa: CASSLDKGHEQYF
cdr3_nt: TGTGCCAGCAGCTTAGATAAGGGCCACGAGCAGTACTTC
d_call: .
j_call: TRBJ2-7
clone_size: .
v_call: TRBV7-9

cdr3_aa: CASSPRGQANEKLFF
cdr3_nt: TGTGCCAGCAGCCCCAGGGGTCAGGCTAATGAAAAACTGTTTTTT
d_call: .
j_call: TRBJ1-4
clone_size: .
v_call: TRBV13

cdr3_aa: CASSLLPENTEAFF
cdr3_nt: TGTGCCAGTAGTCTCCTCCCCGAGAACACTGAAGCTTTCTTT
d_call: .
j_call: TRBJ1-1
clone_size: .
v_call: TRBV19

cdr3_aa: CASSVGGQGQETQYF
cdr3_nt: TGTGCCAGCAGCGTAGGCGGACAGGGGCAAGAGACCCAGTACTTC
d_call: TRBD1
j_call: TRBJ2-5
clone_size: .
v_call: TRBV9

cdr3_aa: CASSWTGIHEQYF
cdr3_nt: TGTGCCAGCAGTTGGACAGGGATCCACGAGCAGTACTTC
d_call: TRBD1
j_call: TRBJ2-7
clone_size: .
v_call: TRBV6-5

cdr3_aa: CASSLRTSGQETQYF
cdr3_nt: TGTGCCAGCAGCTTACGGACTAGCGGCCAAGAGACCCAGTACTTC
d_call: TRBD2
j_call: TRBJ2-5
clone_size: .
v_call: TRBV7-9

cdr3_aa: CASSPNNSGNTIYF
cdr3_nt: TGTGCCAGCTCACCCAATAACTCTGGAAACACCATATATTTT
d_call: .
j_call: TRBJ1-3
clone_size: .
v_call: TRBV18

cdr3_aa: CASSWGTGAVNEQFF
cdr3_nt: TGTGCCAGCAGTTGGGGGACAGGGGCGGTGAATGAGCAGTTCTTC
d_call: TRBD1
j_call: TRBJ2-1
clone_size: .
v_call: TRBV6-6

cdr3_aa: CASTPGFGQPQHF
cdr3_nt: TGTGCCAGCACCCCCGGCTTTGGTCAGCCCCAGCATTTT
d_call: .
j_call: TRBJ1-5
clone_size: .
v_call: TRBV7-9

cdr3_aa: CASSFSGTYYEQYF
cdr3_nt: TGTGCCAGCAGCTTTTCCGGGACTTACTACGAGCAGTACTTC
d_call: .
j_call: TRBJ2-7
clone_size: .
v_call: TRBV7-2

cdr3_aa: CASGGSSYEQYF
cdr3_nt: TGTGCCAGCGGGGGGAGCTCCTACGAGCAGTACTTC
d_call: .
j_call: TRBJ2-7
clone_size: .
v_call: TRBV27

cdr3_aa: CASSQDEVAAEAFF
cdr3_nt: TGTGCCAGCAGCCAAGATGAAGTAGCCGCTGAAGCTTTCTTT
d_call: .
j_call: TRBJ1-1
clone_size: .
v_call: TRBV14

cdr3_aa: CASSMGGGGELFF
cdr3_nt: TGTGCCAGTAGTATGGGGGGCGGCGGGGAGCTGTTTTTT
d_call: .
j_call: TRBJ2-2
clone_size: .
v_call: TRBV19

cdr3_aa: CAARTRWASGSSSYEQYF
cdr3_nt: TGTGCCGCTCGAACGAGGTGGGCTAGCGGGAGTAGCTCCTACGAGCAGTACTTC
d_call: TRBD2
j_call: TRBJ2-7
clone_size: .
v_call: TRBV28

cdr3_aa: CASSRNRDEQFF
cdr3_nt: TGTGCCAGCAGCAGAAACAGGGATGAGCAGTTCTTC
d_call: .
j_call: TRBJ2-1
clone_size: .
v_call: TRBV9